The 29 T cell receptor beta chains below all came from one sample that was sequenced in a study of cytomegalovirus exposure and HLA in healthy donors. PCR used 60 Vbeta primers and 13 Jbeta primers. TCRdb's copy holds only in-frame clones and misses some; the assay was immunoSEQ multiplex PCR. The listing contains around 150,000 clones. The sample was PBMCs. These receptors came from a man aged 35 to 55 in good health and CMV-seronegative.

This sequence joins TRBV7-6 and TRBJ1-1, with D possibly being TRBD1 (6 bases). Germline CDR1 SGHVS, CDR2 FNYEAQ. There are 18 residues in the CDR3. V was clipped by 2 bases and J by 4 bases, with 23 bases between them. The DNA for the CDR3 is TGTGCCAGCAGCTTATATATGAGTTGGCAGGGGAGTAGCACTGAAGCTTTCTTT. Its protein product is CASSLYMSWQGSSTEAFF.

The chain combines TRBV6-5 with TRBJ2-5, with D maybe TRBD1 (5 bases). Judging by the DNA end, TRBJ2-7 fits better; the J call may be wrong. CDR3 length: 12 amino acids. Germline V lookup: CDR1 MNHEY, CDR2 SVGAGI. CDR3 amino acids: CASEGVDYEQYF. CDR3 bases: TGTGCCAGCGAAGGGGTGGACTACGAGCAGTACTTC.

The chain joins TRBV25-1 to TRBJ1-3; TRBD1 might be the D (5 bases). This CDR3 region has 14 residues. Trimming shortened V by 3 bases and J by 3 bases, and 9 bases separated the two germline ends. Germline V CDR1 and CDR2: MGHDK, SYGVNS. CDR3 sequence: CASSDLGLGNTIYF. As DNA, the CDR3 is TGTGCCAGCAGTGATTTGGGACTTGGAAACACCATATATTTT.

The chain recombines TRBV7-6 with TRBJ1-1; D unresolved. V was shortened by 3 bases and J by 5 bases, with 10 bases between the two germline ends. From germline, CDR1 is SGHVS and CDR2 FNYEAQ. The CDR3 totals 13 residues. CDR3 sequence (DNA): TGTGCCAGCAGCTTTAAGGGAGGAACTGAAGCTTTCTTT. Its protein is CASSFKGGTEAFF.

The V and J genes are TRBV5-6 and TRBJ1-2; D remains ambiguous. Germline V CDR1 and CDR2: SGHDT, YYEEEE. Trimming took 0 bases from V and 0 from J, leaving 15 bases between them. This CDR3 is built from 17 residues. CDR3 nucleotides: TGTGCCAGCAGCTTGGCCATGAATGGGCCCTCTAACTATGGCTACACCTTC. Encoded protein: CASSLAMNGPSNYGYTF.

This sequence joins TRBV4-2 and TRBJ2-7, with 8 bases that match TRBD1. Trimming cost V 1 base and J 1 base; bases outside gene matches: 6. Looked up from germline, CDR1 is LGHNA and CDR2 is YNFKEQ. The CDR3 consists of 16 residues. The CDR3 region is CASSQGPGQGSYEQYF. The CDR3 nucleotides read TGTGCCAGCAGCCAAGGGCCCGGACAGGGATCCTACGAGCAGTACTTC.

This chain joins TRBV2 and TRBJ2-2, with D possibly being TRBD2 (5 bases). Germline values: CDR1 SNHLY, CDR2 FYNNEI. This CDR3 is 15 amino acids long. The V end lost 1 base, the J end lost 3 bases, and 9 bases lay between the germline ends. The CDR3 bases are TGTGCCAGCAGTGAAGGCCCAGCGGACACCGGGGAGCTGTTTTTT. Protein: CASSEGPADTGELFF.

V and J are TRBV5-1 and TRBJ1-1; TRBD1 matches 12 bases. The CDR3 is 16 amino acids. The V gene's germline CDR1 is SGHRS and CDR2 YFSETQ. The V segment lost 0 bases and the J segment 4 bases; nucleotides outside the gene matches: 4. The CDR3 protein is CASSLDGTGGGTEAFF. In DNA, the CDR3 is TGCGCCAGCAGCTTGGATGGGACAGGGGGCGGCACTGAAGCTTTCTTT.

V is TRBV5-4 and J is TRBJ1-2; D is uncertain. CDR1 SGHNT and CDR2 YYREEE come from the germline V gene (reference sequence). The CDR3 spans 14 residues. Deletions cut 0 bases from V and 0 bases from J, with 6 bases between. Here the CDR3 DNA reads TGTGCCAGCAGCTTGGACAGTTCTAACTATGGCTACACCTTC. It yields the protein CASSLDSSNYGYTF.

The CDR3 nucleotides read TGTGCCAGCAGCCCCCCCTTTGGGGGGAGCTCCTACAATGAGCAGTTCTTC. Its translation is CASSPPFGGSSYNEQFF. The chain employs TRBV7-3 and TRBJ2-1, with TRBD2 as a possible D gene (6 bases). This CDR3 has 17 residues. V dropped 5 bases and J dropped 0 bases, with 17 bases sitting between them. Per germline, CDR1 SGHTA and CDR2 FQGTGA.

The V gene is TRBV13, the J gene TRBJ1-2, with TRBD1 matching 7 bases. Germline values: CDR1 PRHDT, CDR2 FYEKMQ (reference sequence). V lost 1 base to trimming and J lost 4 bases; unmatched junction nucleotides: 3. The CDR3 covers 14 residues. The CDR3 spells CASSLDRGGYGYTF. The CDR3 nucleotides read TGTGCCAGCAGCTTAGACAGGGGCGGCTATGGCTACACCTTC.

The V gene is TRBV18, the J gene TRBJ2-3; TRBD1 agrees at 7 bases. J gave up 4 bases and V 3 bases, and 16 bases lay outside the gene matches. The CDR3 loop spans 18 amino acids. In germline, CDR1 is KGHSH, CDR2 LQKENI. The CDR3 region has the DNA TGTGCCAGCTCACCTACCCGTCTGACAGGGAAGAGGGCAGATACGCAGTATTTT. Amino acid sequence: CASSPTRLTGKRADTQYF. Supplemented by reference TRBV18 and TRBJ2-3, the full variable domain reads NAGVMQNPRHLVRRRGQEARLRCSPMKGHSHVYWYRQLPEEGLKFMVYLQKENIIDESGMPKERFSAEFPKEGPSILRIQQVVRGDSAAYFCASSPTRLTGKRADTQYFGPGTRLTVL.

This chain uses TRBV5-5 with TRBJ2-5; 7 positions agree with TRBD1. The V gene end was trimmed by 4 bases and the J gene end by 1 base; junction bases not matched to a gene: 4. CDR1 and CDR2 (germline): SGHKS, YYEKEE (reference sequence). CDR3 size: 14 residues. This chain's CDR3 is CASSRTGVQETQYF. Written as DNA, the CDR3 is TGTGCCAGCAGCAGGACAGGAGTCCAAGAGACCCAGTACTTC. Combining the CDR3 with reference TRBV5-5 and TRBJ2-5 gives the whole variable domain DAGVTQSPTHLIKTRGQQVTLRCSPISGHKSVSWYQQVLGQGPQFIFQYYEKEERGRGNFPDRFSARQFPNYSSELNVNALLLGDSALYLCASSRTGVQETQYFGPGTRLLVL.

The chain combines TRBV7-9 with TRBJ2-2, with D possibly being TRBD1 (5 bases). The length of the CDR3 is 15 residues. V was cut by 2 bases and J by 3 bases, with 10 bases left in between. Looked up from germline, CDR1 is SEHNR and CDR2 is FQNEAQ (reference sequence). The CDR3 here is CASSLQGIYTGELFF. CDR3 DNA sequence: TGTGCCAGCAGCTTACAGGGAATTTACACCGGGGAGCTGTTTTTT.

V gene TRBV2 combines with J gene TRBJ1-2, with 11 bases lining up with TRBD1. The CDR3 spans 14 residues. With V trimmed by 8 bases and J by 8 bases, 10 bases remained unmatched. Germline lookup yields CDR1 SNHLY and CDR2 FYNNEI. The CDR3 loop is CASVGQGAVRGYTF. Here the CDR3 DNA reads TGTGCCAGCGTTGGACAGGGGGCTGTTCGCGGCTACACCTTC.

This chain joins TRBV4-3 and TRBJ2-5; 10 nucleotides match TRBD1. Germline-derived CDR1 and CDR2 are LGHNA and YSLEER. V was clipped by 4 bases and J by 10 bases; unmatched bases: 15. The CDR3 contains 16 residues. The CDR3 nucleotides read TGCGCCAGCAGCCTAACCCGGGGGACAGGGGCGACCAACCAGTACTTC. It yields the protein CASSLTRGTGATNQYF.

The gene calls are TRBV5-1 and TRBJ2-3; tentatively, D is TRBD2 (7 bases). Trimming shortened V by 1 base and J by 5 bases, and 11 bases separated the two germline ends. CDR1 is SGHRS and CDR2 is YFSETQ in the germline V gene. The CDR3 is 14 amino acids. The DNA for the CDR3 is TGCGCCAGCAGCTTGAGGGGGGGCCTAGATACGCAGTATTTT. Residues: CASSLRGGLDTQYF.

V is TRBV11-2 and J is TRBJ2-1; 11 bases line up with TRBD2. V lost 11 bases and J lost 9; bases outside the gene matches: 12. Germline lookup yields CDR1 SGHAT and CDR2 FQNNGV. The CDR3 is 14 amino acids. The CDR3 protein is CAGLRLAGIGEQFF. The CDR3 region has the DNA TGTGCCGGCCTGAGACTAGCGGGGATTGGTGAGCAGTTCTTC.

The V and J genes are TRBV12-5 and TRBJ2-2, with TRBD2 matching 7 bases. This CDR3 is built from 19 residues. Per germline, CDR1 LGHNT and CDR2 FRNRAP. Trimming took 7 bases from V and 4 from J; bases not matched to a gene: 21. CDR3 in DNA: TGTGCTAGTGTCTCGCTAGCGGAACTTAGACCTTCCTTCACCGGGGAGCTGTTTTTT. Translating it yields CASVSLAELRPSFTGELFF.

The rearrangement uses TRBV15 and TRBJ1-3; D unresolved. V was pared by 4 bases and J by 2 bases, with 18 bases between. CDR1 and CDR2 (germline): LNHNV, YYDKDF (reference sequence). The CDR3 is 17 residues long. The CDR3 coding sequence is TGTGCCACCAGCAAACCAAGGGAGGGTAAGGCTGGAAACACCATATATTTT. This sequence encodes CATSKPREGKAGNTIYF.

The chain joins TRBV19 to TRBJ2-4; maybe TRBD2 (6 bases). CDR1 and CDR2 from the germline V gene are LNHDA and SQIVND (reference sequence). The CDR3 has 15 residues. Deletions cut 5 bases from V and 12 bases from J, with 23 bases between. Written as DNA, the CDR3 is TGTGCCAGTAGTGGGGGGACGCCGGGGGTCTCCCCTCAGTACTTC. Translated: CASSGGTPGVSPQYF.

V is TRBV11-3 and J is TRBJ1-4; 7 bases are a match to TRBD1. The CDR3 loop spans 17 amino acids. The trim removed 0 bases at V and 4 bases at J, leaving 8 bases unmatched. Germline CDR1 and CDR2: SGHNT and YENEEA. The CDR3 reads CASSLDPGQAFNEKLFF. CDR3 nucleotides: TGTGCCAGCAGCTTAGATCCTGGACAGGCGTTTAATGAAAAACTGTTTTTT.

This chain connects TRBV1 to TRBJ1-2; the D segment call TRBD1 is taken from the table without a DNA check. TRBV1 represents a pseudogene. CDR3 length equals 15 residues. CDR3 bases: TGCACCAGCAGCCAAGGACTCAGGGGAAACTATGGCTACACCTTC. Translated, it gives CTSSQGLRGNYGYTF.

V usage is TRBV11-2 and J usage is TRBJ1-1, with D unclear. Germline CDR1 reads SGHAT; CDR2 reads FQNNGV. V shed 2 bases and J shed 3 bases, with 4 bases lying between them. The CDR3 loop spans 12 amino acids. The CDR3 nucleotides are TGTGCCAGCAGCTTAAGCTACACTGAAGCTTTCTTT. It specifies CASSLSYTEAFF.

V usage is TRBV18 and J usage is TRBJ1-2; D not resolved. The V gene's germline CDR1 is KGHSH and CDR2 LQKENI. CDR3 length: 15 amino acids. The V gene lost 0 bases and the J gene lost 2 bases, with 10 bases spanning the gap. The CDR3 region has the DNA TGTGCCAGCTCACCACCGGGCAGTACGAACTATGGCTACACCTTC. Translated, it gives CASSPPGSTNYGYTF.

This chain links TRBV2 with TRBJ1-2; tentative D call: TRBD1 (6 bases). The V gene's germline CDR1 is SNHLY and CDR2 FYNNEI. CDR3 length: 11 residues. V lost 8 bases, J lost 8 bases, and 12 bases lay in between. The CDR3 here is CASDRTQGYTF. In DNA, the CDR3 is TGTGCCAGCGACAGGACTCAGGGCTACACCTTC.

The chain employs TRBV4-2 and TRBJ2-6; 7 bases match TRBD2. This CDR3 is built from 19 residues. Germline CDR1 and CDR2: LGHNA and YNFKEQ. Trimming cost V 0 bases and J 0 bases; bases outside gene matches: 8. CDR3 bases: TGTGCCAGCAGCCAAGATGGGGGGGACTGGTACTCTGGGGCCAACGTCCTGACTTTC. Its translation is CASSQDGGDWYSGANVLTF.

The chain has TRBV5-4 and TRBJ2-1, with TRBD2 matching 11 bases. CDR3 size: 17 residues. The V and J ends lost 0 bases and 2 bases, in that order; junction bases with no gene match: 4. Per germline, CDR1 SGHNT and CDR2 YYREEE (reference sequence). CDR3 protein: CASSLDSGGAAYNEQFF. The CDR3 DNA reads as TGTGCCAGCAGCTTGGATAGCGGGGGGGCGGCCTACAATGAGCAGTTCTTC. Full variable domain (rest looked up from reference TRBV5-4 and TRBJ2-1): ETGVTQSPTHLIKTRGQQVTLRCSSQSGHNTVSWYQQALGQGPQFIFQYYREEENGRGNFPPRFSGLQFPNYSSELNVNALELDDSALYLCASSLDSGGAAYNEQFFGPGTRLTVL.

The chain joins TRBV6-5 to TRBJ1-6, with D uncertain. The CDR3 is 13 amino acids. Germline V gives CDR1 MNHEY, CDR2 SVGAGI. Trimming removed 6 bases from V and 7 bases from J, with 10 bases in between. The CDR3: CASSPRANSPLHF. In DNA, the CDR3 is TGTGCCAGCAGCCCGAGAGCGAATTCACCCCTCCACTTT.